A selection of T cell receptor beta chains follows, all from one sample in a study of OX40 agonist ivuxolimab in advanced cancers. Produced via immunoSEQ multiplex PCR; TCRdb's table is partial and in-frame only. The sample lists some 63,000 clones, 80% to 90% seen once, with 14% in the top ten. Sequencing used CD4+ or CD8+ T cells sorted from blood, obtained in a trial of the OX40 agonist ivuxolimab. These receptors were obtained from an adult with an advanced solid tumor such as melanoma, head and neck, liver or kidney cancer. CDR3s include the opening cysteine and the closing phenylalanine or tryptophan. D genes are given only for firm matches. A row's size may be missing; if present it is once, few, many or a size class.

D	size	J	V	DNA	CDR3
TRBD2	NA	TRBJ2-1	TRBV5-8	TGTGCCAGCAGACGGGGGGGCCCCTACAATGAGCAGTTCTTC	CASRRGGPYNEQFF
NA	NA	TRBJ2-4	TRBV7-9	TGTGCCAGCAGCCCGCGACCCACTACCATAGCCAAAAACATTCAGTACTTC	CASSPRPTTIAKNIQYF
NA	once	TRBJ1-1	TRBV5-4	TGTGCCAGCAGCTTTGGGGGGGGCGCGACTGAAGCTTTCTTT	CASSFGGGATEAFF
NA	NA	TRBJ2-1	TRBV20-1	TGCAGTGGTCTTCAAGGTGAGCAGTTCTTC	CSGLQGEQFF
NA	NA	TRBJ2-7	TRBV27	TGTGCCAGCAGTTCCCTATTGGGGAGCTCCTACGAGCAGTACTTC	CASSSLLGSSYEQYF
TRBD2	NA	TRBJ2-2	TRBV13	TGTGCCAGCAGCCAACGGACTAGCGCTAACACCGGGGAGCTGTTTTTT	CASSQRTSANTGELFF
TRBD1	once	TRBJ1-1	TRBV7-9	TGTGCCAGCAGCCGATCGGACAGGGAGAACACTGAAGCTTTCTTT	CASSRSDRENTEAFF
TRBD2	NA	TRBJ2-1	TRBV11-3	TGTGCCAGCAGCCCGAGACTAGCCCCCAATGAGCAGTTCTTC	CASSPRLAPNEQFF
NA	NA	TRBJ2-2	TRBV5-3	TGTGCCAGAAGCTTGCGTACTTCAATGAACACCGGGGAGCTGTTTTTT	CARSLRTSMNTGELFF
TRBD1	NA	TRBJ1-1	TRBV27	TGTGCCAGCAGAGGGGGCCAAGTTGAAGCTTTCTTT	CASRGGQVEAFF
TRBD2	NA	TRBJ2-1	TRBV6-6	TGTGCCAGCACCGGTACCCGGACTAGCGGGAGCGAGCAGTTCTTC	CASTGTRTSGSEQFF
TRBD1	NA	TRBJ2-7	TRBV7-9	TGTGCCAGCAGCCGGGCCGGGACAGGCGACGAGCAGTACTTC	CASSRAGTGDEQYF
NA	NA	TRBJ2-1	TRBV6-5	TGTGCCAGCAGCGGAGGATACAATGAGCAGTTCTTC	CASSGGYNEQFF
TRBD1	NA	TRBJ2-7	TRBV7-8	TGTGCCAGCAGCATCTTCGGGACAGCCTACGAGCAGTACTTC	CASSIFGTAYEQYF
NA	NA	TRBJ2-7	TRBV7-9	TGTGCCAGCAGCCCACCCCCGCAGGCCGGGCACTACGAGCAGTACTTC	CASSPPPQAGHYEQYF
TRBD1	NA	TRBJ2-7	TRBV28	TGTGCCAGCAGCCCCCGGGACAGGGGCTTGTCCTACGAGCAGTACTTC	CASSPRDRGLSYEQYF
TRBD2	NA	TRBJ2-1	TRBV27	TGTGCCAGCAGTTCCCTTAGCGGGATGGGCGATGAGCAGTTCTTC	CASSSLSGMGDEQFF
NA	NA	TRBJ2-5	TRBV7-9	TGTGCCAGCAGGAGGGACCTATCTTCGACCCAGTACTTC	CASRRDLSSTQYF
NA	NA	TRBJ2-1	TRBV19	TGTGCCAGTAGTATAGATCTCGAGGGGAATGAGCAGTTCTTC	CASSIDLEGNEQFF
TRBD2	NA	TRBJ2-3	TRBV27	TGTGCCAGCAAGACCGCCTATCTAACGGGACTAGCGGGAGATGGGGGCTACACAGATACGCAGTATTTT	CASKTAYLTGLAGDGGYTDTQYF
NA	NA	TRBJ2-7	TRBV11-2	TGTGCCAGCAGCCCAGTTTTACTCCACGAGCAGTACTTC	CASSPVLLHEQYF
NA	NA	TRBJ1-2	TRBV29-1	TGCAGCGTCGATAAGGACGTGGGTGGCTACACCTTC	CSVDKDVGGYTF
NA	NA	TRBJ2-7	TRBV2	TGTGCCAGCAGTGTTCCCTCAACTAGTCTCGAGCAGTACTTC	CASSVPSTSLEQYF
TRBD1	NA	TRBJ1-3	TRBV11-3	TGTGCCAGCAGCTCGACAGGGGGGTCTGGAAACACCATATATTTT	CASSSTGGSGNTIYF
NA	NA	TRBJ1-1	TRBV5-4	TGTGCCAGCAGCTGGGGGACGGCCGAAGCTTTCTTT	CASSWGTAEAFF
NA	once	TRBJ2-7	TRBV7-9	TGTGCCAGCAGTCGAACCGGGACGTCCTACGAGCAGTACTTC	CASSRTGTSYEQYF
NA	NA	TRBJ1-4	TRBV2	TGTGCCAGCAGTGAAGACCCGATTGACCTAAATAATGAAAAACTGTTTTTT	CASSEDPIDLNNEKLFF
NA	NA	TRBJ2-7	TRBV27	TGTGCCAGCAGTCCTGGACTCAGCTCCTACGAGCAGTACTTC	CASSPGLSSYEQYF
NA	NA	TRBJ2-1	TRBV2	TGTGCCAGCAGTGAGCGGGCGCGGGGCTCCTACAATGAGCAGTTCTTC	CASSERARGSYNEQFF